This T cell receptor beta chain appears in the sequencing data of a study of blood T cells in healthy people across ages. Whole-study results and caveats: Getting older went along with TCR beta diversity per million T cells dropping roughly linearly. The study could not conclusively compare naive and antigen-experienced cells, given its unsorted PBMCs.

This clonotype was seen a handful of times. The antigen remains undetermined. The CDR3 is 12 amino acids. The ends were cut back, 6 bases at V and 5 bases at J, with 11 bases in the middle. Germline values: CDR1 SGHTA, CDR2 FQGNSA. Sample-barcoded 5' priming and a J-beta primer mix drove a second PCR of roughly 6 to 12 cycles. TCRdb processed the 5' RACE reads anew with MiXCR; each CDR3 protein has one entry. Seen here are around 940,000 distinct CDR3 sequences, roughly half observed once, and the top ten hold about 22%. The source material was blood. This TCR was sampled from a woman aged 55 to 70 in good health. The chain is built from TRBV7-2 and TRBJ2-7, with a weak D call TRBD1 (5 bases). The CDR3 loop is CASSFDSDEQYF. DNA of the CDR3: TGTGCCAGCAGTTTTGACAGCGACGAGCAGTACTTC.